This entry features one TCR beta chain sequence. Antigen specificity is unknown. This specimen belongs to a study of cytomegalovirus exposure and HLA in healthy donors. Study-wide results and limits: Accurate HLA-A and HLA-B prediction from TCR beta sequences was reported for most subjects. In a later analysis, TCR beta V- and J-gene trimming was associated with a missense DCLRE1C variant. An assumption of roughly uniform sequencing depth across donors underlay the presence/absence analyses.

Healthy donors of bone marrow made up the group. The PCR employed 60 Vbeta primers together with 13 Jbeta primers. TCRdb keeps only in-frame clones here, not all; method: immunoSEQ multiplex PCR. The table has about 60,000 clones, about 72% seen once. The receptor comes from a woman between 40 and 50 years old in good health and CMV-seropositive. Sequences were obtained from PBMCs.

The CDR3 loop is CASRGQGVTDTQYF. The CDR3 DNA is TGTGCCAGCAGGGGGCAGGGTGTAACAGATACGCAGTATTTT. The chain employs TRBV5-6 and TRBJ2-3; tentative D call: TRBD1 (5 bases). Trimming took 5 bases from V and 3 from J, leaving 13 bases between them. The CDR3 has 14 amino acids. Germline loops: CDR1 SGHDT, CDR2 YYEEEE.